This T cell receptor (beta chain) originates from a study of Ad26.COV2.S vaccination and SARS-CoV-2 variants. Overall study context: By the intramuscular route, Ad26.COV2.S was given once, or twice 56 days apart.

Treatment meaning: roughly 18 received Ad26.COV2.S at low or high dose, single or two shots; about 5 received placebo; per-sample allocation not given. All samples were drawn on day 63, counting from the first vaccine or placebo injection. Participants' vaccine, an Ad26 vector, delivered Wuhan-strain SARS-CoV-2 spike. The repertoire was sequenced with immunoSEQ multiplex PCR; TCRdb's copy has only in-frame clones and lacks some. The sample shows approximately 350,000 clones, about 83% of them seen only once. Germline V gives CDR1 SGHRS, CDR2 YFSETQ. The ends were cut back, 1 base at V and 5 bases at J, with 9 bases in the middle. This CDR3 spans 13 amino acids.

The starting material was peripheral blood, obtained in a trial of Ad26.COV2.S vaccine versus placebo. The receptor was derived from a person aged 18-65 years who received the Ad26.COV2.S COVID-19 vaccine or a placebo. V is TRBV5-1 and J is TRBJ2-5, with a possible D match to TRBD2 (6 bases). The CDR3 DNA sequence: TGCGCCAGCAGCTTGCCGGGACTGGAGACCCAGTACTTC. This encodes CASSLPGLETQYF.